This TCR beta chain emerged from a study of CD8+CD57+ T cells in acquired aplastic anemia. The CDR3 runs 14 residues. The germline CDR1 and CDR2 sequences are SGHRS and YFSETQ. The J segment lost 7 bases and the V segment lost 0 bases, leaving 2 bases of the junction unmatched. The template used for profiling TCR beta VDJ and CDR3 was genomic DNA. TCRdb ran MiXCR on the reads and lists one entry per CDR3 protein. The table has approximately 220,000 distinct CDR3 sequences, roughly 53% seen once. Those patients picked for sequencing had displayed CD8+CD57+ cell expansion on flow cytometry. Untreated patients provided the blood samples, with no therapy given before sampling.

The sequence came from a human donor with aplastic anemia. The chain links TRBV5-1 to TRBJ2-2, with 8 bases lining up with TRBD1. Material: sorted CD4+, CD8+, or CD8+CD57+ T cells (not recorded which) from PBMCs. The CDR3 nucleotides read TGCGCCAGCAGCTTGGGGACAGGGATCGGGGAGCTGTTTTTT. Protein sequence: CASSLGTGIGELFF.